This T cell receptor (beta chain) was sequenced for a study of blood T cell repertoires in COVID-19. Study context: The samples span acute and convalescent COVID-19 from the United States, Italy and Spain. In each case, the material was cDNA or gDNA derived from T cells, B-cell-depleted T cells, or PBMCs.

Germline-derived CDR1 and CDR2 are MNHEY and SVGAGI. V dropped 0 bases and J dropped 8 bases, with 16 bases sitting between them. The CDR3 contains 15 residues. The count of this clone is one. In the authors' methods: Scientists estimated how many nucleated cells there were by amplifying reference gene primers. The assay was immunoSEQ multiplex PCR, and TCRdb's table has in-frame clones only and misses some. That table supplies the V and J calls and clone size; D and trimming were determined from the DNA. The sample lists 40,000 to 65,000 clones; approximately 82% were seen once. This receptor was identified in a human donor in a cohort sampled during active COVID-19. What was sequenced was peripheral blood. This sequence joins TRBV6-5 and TRBJ1-1; D is possibly TRBD1 (6 bases). CDR3 in amino acids: CASSYSTGRGREAFF. The CDR3, as DNA: TGTGCCAGCAGTTACTCGACTGGCAGGGGCCGAGAAGCTTTCTTT.